The source of this TCR beta chain is a study of shared clonotypes between healthy human individuals. Produced via immunoSEQ multiplex PCR; TCRdb's table is partial and in-frame only. The sample lists roughly 2 million clones; about 95% were seen once. The naive CD8 population came from CD45RO-negative cells selected for CCR7, without terminally differentiated effector memory CD45RA+ cells. Regarding the study as a whole: The sharing of about 5% of naive CD4 clonotypes was seen across a handful of donors.

Germline values: CDR1 MDHEN, CDR2 SYDVKM. V dropped 5 bases and J dropped 2; count of bases not matched to a gene: 7. The CDR3 consists of 15 residues. With respect to this clone: What it binds is unknown.

This receptor was obtained from a man between 18 and 35 years old in good health. The chain links TRBV28 to TRBJ2-7, with TRBD2 matching 9 bases. The sequencing input was naive CD8+ T cells sorted from blood. The CDR3 coding sequence is TGTGCCAGCAGTCGCCCAGCGGGAGGTACCTACGAGCAGTACTTC. Protein product: CASSRPAGGTYEQYF.